Each of the 30 T cell receptor beta chains below was sequenced from the same sample in a study of T cell responses to AZD1222 COVID-19 vaccine. Assay: immunoSEQ multiplex PCR; the TCRdb copy retains only in-frame clones and omits some. The sample records about 130,000 clones, about 90% being singletons. The sample here was peripheral blood, taken on day 0 of AZD1222 vaccination. The origin of the receptors is an adult in good health.

This clone showed up just once. The chain carries TRBV10-3 and TRBJ2-7, with TRBD1 matching over 7 bases. This CDR3 spans 15 amino acids. The V gene's germline CDR1 is ENHRY and CDR2 SYGVKD. V gave up 4 bases and J gave up 3 bases; unmatched junction bases: 9. This chain's CDR3 is CAISVLRDSYYEQYF. The CDR3 bases are TGTGCCATCAGTGTCCTACGGGACAGTTACTACGAGCAGTACTTC.

The chain couples TRBV6-4 to TRBJ2-3; TRBD2 aligns across 7 bases. CDR1 is MRHNA, CDR2 SNTAGT, per germline. J gave up 0 bases and V 4 bases, and 4 bases lay outside the gene matches. The CDR3 sequence is 15 residues long. CDR3 in amino acids: CASSVERGSTDTQYF. CDR3 coding DNA: TGTGCCAGCAGTGTTGAGCGGGGTAGCACAGATACGCAGTATTTT.

The chain couples TRBV18 to TRBJ2-5; the match to TRBD2 covers 10 bases. The V gene end was trimmed by 0 bases and the J gene end by 4 bases; junction bases not matched to a gene: 2. Germline values: CDR1 KGHSH, CDR2 LQKENI. The CDR3 has 15 amino acids. CDR3 coding DNA: TGTGCCAGCTCACCACCCCTAGCGGGGGCAGAGACCCAGTACTTC. Encoded protein: CASSPPLAGAETQYF.

The chain is built from TRBV2 and TRBJ2-6; D ambiguous. V gave up 5 bases and J gave up 1 base, with 6 bases separating them. This CDR3 region has 14 residues. Looked up from germline, CDR1 is SNHLY and CDR2 is FYNNEI. This CDR3 reads CASSRDSGANVLTF. For the CDR3, the DNA is TGTGCCAGCAGTAGGGATTCTGGGGCCAACGTCCTGACTTTC.

The chain recombines TRBV3-1 (or the pseudogene TRBV3-2) with TRBJ2-2; 11 bases map to TRBD2. V gave up 7 bases and J gave up 0 bases; unmatched junction bases: 7. The CDR3 length is 17 residues. Germline V gives CDR1 LGHDT, CDR2 YNNKEL (reference sequence). The CDR3 protein is CASNLLAGGANTGELFF. CDR3 sequence (DNA): TGTGCCAGCAACCTCCTAGCGGGGGGCGCGAACACCGGGGAGCTGTTTTTT.

The genes are TRBV6-4 and TRBJ1-3; 10 positions agree with TRBD1. Losses at the gene ends were 5 bases for V and 2 bases for J; bases not matched to a gene: 6. Germline V gives CDR1 MRHNA, CDR2 SNTAGT. The CDR3 totals 16 residues. The DNA of the CDR3 is TGTGCCAGCAGTTCTGGACAGGGGGTAGCTGGAAACACCATATATTTT. Its protein product is CASSSGQGVAGNTIYF.

The V call is TRBV9, the J call TRBJ2-6; tentative D call: TRBD2 (6 bases). Germline lookup yields CDR1 SGDLS and CDR2 YYNGEE. The CDR3 is made up of 17 amino acids. The V gene lost 0 bases and the J gene lost 2 bases, with 12 bases spanning the gap. CDR3 bases: TGTGCCAGCAGCGTAGCCGGTGGGAGGCCTGGGGCCAACGTCCTGACTTTC. It encodes CASSVAGGRPGANVLTF.

The chain couples TRBV19 to TRBJ2-7; D gene ambiguous. Germline loops: CDR1 LNHDA, CDR2 SQIVND (reference sequence). The CDR3 spans 14 residues. Trimming cost V 6 bases and J 3 bases, with 15 bases left between them. The CDR3 region is CASRSSRRSYEQYF. CDR3 coding DNA: TGTGCCAGTAGGTCTTCTAGGCGGAGCTACGAGCAGTACTTC.

The rearrangement links TRBV4-3 to TRBJ1-6; D is unclear. Germline V gene sequence: CDR1 LGHNA, CDR2 YSLEER. V dropped 1 base and J dropped 7 bases, with 5 bases sitting between them. This CDR3 has 13 residues. CDR3 protein: CASSQAHNSPLHF. CDR3 sequence (DNA): TGCGCCAGCAGCCAAGCCCACAATTCACCCCTCCACTTT.

The V and J genes are TRBV12-3 or TRBV12-4 and TRBJ1-5; D is unresolved. CDR3 length: 12 amino acids. V was trimmed by 3 bases and J by 4 bases, leaving 4 bases between them. The CDR3 bases are TGTGCCAGCAGTTTTCTGAATCAGCCCCAGCATTTT. Its translation: CASSFLNQPQHF.

V gene TRBV18 combines with J gene TRBJ1-5, with D possibly being TRBD1 (6 bases). The CDR3 runs 15 residues. The germline V and J ends were trimmed by 6 bases and 2 bases, with 14 bases remaining between them. Germline V gene lookup returns CDR1 KGHSH and CDR2 LQKENI. For the CDR3, the DNA is TGTGCCAGCTCGGGCGCCCGACAGGGCAATCAGCCCCAGCATTTT. Its protein product is CASSGARQGNQPQHF. The full variable domain, in which reference TRBV18 and TRBJ1-5 provide the parts outside the CDR3, is NAGVMQNPRHLVRRRGQEARLRCSPMKGHSHVYWYRQLPEEGLKFMVYLQKENIIDESGMPKERFSAEFPKEGPSILRIQQVVRGDSAAYFCASSGARQGNQPQHFGDGTRLSIL.

Of note for this clone: Germline is not matched at one junction end, which may reflect a read error. DNA of the CDR3: TGCGCCAGCAATCAATCAACAGGGGGCCGGAATCAGCCCCAGCATTTT. Its protein product is CASNQSTGGRNQPQHF. The rearrangement uses TRBV23-1 and TRBJ1-5, with 9 positions matching TRBD1. TRBV23-1 is assigned to the ORF class and has an uncertain function. The CDR3 sequence is 16 residues long.

This rearrangement joins TRBV15 to TRBJ2-7; 9 bases are a match to TRBD1. The CDR3 is 15 amino acids. V gave up 4 bases and J gave up 2 bases; unmatched junction bases: 6. Germline CDR1 and CDR2: LNHNV and YYDKDF (reference sequence). CDR3 residues: CATSKGQGAPYEQYF. In nucleotides, the CDR3 is TGTGCCACCAGCAAGGGACAGGGAGCCCCCTACGAGCAGTACTTC.

The rearrangement uses TRBV11-2 and TRBJ1-5; no clear D. The germline gives CDR1 SGHAT, CDR2 FQNNGV. V was cut by 1 base and J by 5 bases, with 6 bases left in between. The CDR3 is 13 residues long. The CDR3 DNA follows: TGTGCCAGCAGCTTAGGGGATGATCAGCCCCAGCATTTT. Translation: CASSLGDDQPQHF.

This chain joins TRBV18 and TRBJ2-2; the match to TRBD1 covers 8 bases. The ends lost 4 bases at V and 8 bases at J; junction bases unmatched: 9. CDR3 length equals 15 residues. Germline V gives CDR1 KGHSH, CDR2 LQKENI. CDR3 in amino acids: CASSLQGQGLGELFF. CDR3 DNA sequence: TGTGCCAGCTCACTACAAGGACAGGGACTGGGGGAGCTGTTTTTT.

The chain is built from TRBV2 and TRBJ1-2; TRBD1 aligns across 7 bases. J was trimmed by 4 bases and V by 1 base; bases with no gene match: 3. This CDR3 has 14 amino acids. Germline assignment: CDR1 SNHLY and CDR2 FYNNEI. The CDR3 DNA is TGTGCCAGCAGTGAAGGACAGGGCCCCTATGGCTACACCTTC. It codes for CASSEGQGPYGYTF.

The CDR3 sequence is CASSQTEAVTF. CDR3 in DNA: TGTGCCAGCAGCCAGACAGAGGCGGTAACCTTC. V usage is TRBV3-1 (or the pseudogene TRBV3-2) and J usage is TRBJ1-2; D might be TRBD1 (5 bases). Germline V CDR1 and CDR2: LGHDT, YNNKEL (reference sequence). This CDR3 comprises 11 residues. Trimming cost V 3 bases and J 14 bases, with 13 bases left between them.

This clone came up once. The chain uses TRBV7-2 and TRBJ1-6; D remains unclear. CDR1 is SGHTA, CDR2 FQGNSA, per germline. V lost 2 bases, J lost 1 base, and 15 bases lay in between. CDR3 length: 18 amino acids. CDR3 protein: CASSLIPSIVSYNSPLHF. The CDR3 DNA reads as TGTGCCAGCAGCTTAATCCCGAGCATCGTATCCTATAATTCACCCCTCCACTTT.

The chain couples TRBV5-4 to TRBJ1-1; 7 bases match TRBD1. V was clipped by 4 bases and J by 3 bases; unmatched bases: 9. The germline V gene has CDR1 SGHNT and CDR2 YYREEE (reference sequence). The CDR3 runs 15 residues. The CDR3 spells CASSPRQGRDTEAFF. The CDR3 coding sequence is TGTGCCAGCAGCCCTAGACAGGGTCGGGACACTGAAGCTTTCTTT. The entire variable domain, with the rest obtained from reference TRBV5-4 and TRBJ1-1, is as follows: ETGVTQSPTHLIKTRGQQVTLRCSSQSGHNTVSWYQQALGQGPQFIFQYYREEENGRGNFPPRFSGLQFPNYSSELNVNALELDDSALYLCASSPRQGRDTEAFFGQGTRLTVV.

The rearrangement links TRBV7-6 to TRBJ2-7; D is tentatively TRBD1 or TRBD2 (5 bases each). Trimming removed 5 bases from V and 5 bases from J, with 13 bases in between. From germline, CDR1 is SGHVS and CDR2 FNYEAQ. This CDR3 comprises 13 residues. For the CDR3, the DNA is TGTGCCAGCAGCCTAATAGTGGGGGACGAGCAGTACTTC. This codes for CASSLIVGDEQYF.

The chain recombines TRBV5-1 with TRBJ1-1; 8 nucleotides line up with TRBD1. The V gene's germline CDR1 is SGHRS and CDR2 YFSETQ. V shed 0 bases and J 0 bases; nucleotides not matched to a gene: 10. This CDR3 region has 18 residues. This chain's CDR3 is CASSLGWAGQVMNTEAFF. The CDR3, as DNA: TGCGCCAGCAGCTTGGGATGGGCGGGACAGGTGATGAACACTGAAGCTTTCTTT.

The chain has TRBV11-2 and TRBJ2-2; D might be TRBD1 (5 bases). The CDR3 length is 13 residues. Germline loops: CDR1 SGHAT, CDR2 FQNNGV. The V and J ends lost 4 bases and 4 bases respectively, with 7 bases between them. CDR3 loop: CASSSRGTGELFF. The DNA of the CDR3 is TGTGCCAGCAGCTCTAGGGGCACCGGGGAGCTGTTTTTT.

The V and J genes are TRBV28 and TRBJ1-2; 9 bases are a match to TRBD1. The CDR3 consists of 16 residues. Unmatched junction bases numbered 5, after V lost 2 bases and J lost 1 base. In germline, CDR1 is MDHEN, CDR2 SYDVKM. CDR3 DNA: TGTGCCAGCAGTTTACCACAGGGGGCGGGTAACTATGGCTACACCTTC. Its protein product is CASSLPQGAGNYGYTF.

V gene TRBV13 combines with J gene TRBJ1-1; 7 bases are a match to TRBD1. Germline V lookup: CDR1 PRHDT, CDR2 FYEKMQ (reference sequence). This CDR3 has 13 amino acids. Trimming cost V 4 bases and J 10 bases; bases outside gene matches: 9. Here the CDR3 reads CASSSGTAGGAFF. The CDR3 coding sequence is TGTGCCAGCAGCTCCGGGACAGCCGGAGGAGCTTTCTTT.

This chain connects TRBV11-2 to TRBJ1-1, with D perhaps matching TRBD1 (5 bases). Germline V gene sequence: CDR1 SGHAT, CDR2 FQNNGV. The V gene lost 5 bases and the J gene lost 1 base, with 11 bases spanning the gap. The CDR3 extends over 14 amino acids. CDR3 loop: CASSRGRTNTEAFF. CDR3 in DNA: TGTGCCAGCAGCCGGGGACGGACGAACACTGAAGCTTTCTTT.

The rearrangement uses TRBV7-2 and TRBJ2-3; the match to TRBD2 covers 12 bases. Germline V gene lookup returns CDR1 SGHTA and CDR2 FQGNSA. CDR3 size: 16 residues. Trimming took 5 bases from V and 2 from J; bases not matched to a gene: 5. The CDR3 here is CASSQLAGGTTDTQYF. The CDR3 DNA sequence: TGTGCCAGCAGCCAACTAGCGGGGGGAACCACAGATACGCAGTATTTT.

V usage is TRBV7-2 and J usage is TRBJ1-6; D perhaps matches TRBD1 (6 bases). Trimming shortened V by 0 bases and J by 5 bases, and 17 bases separated the two germline ends. This CDR3 contains 18 residues. Germline V gene lookup returns CDR1 SGHTA and CDR2 FQGNSA. CDR3 protein: CASSLAGGRRGDNSPLHF. CDR3 bases: TGTGCCAGCAGCTTAGCTGGGGGCCGAAGGGGCGATAATTCACCCCTCCACTTT.

CDR3 sequence (DNA): TGCAGTGCTAGTTTCCTACTAGCGGGGGGCCCAACGCCCACAGATACGCAGTATTTT. It yields the protein CSASFLLAGGPTPTDTQYF. This chain uses TRBV20-1 with TRBJ2-3, with TRBD2 identical over 12 bases. With 3 bases clipped from V and 2 bases from J, the junction kept 15 bases outside the gene matches. This CDR3 comprises 19 residues. Germline V gene data show CDR1 as DFQATT and CDR2 as SNEGSKA (reference sequence).

The genes are TRBV19 and TRBJ2-7; 8 bases agree with TRBD1. J gave up 3 bases and V 1 base, and 8 bases lay outside the gene matches. CDR1 is LNHDA, CDR2 SQIVND, per germline (reference sequence). The length of the CDR3 is 16 residues. CDR3 DNA: TGTGCCAGTAGTATAGGTCCCCAGGGGGCTGGCTACGAGCAGTACTTC. Amino acid sequence: CASSIGPQGAGYEQYF.

This chain connects TRBV7-3 to TRBJ2-5; either TRBD1 or TRBD2 may fit D (5 bases each). V was pared by 1 base and J by 4 bases, with 16 bases between. This CDR3 region has 16 residues. Germline V gene lookup returns CDR1 SGHTA and CDR2 FQGTGA. The CDR3 loop is CASSLNGDGVSETQYF. The CDR3 DNA reads as TGTGCCAGCAGCTTAAACGGGGACGGCGTATCAGAGACCCAGTACTTC.